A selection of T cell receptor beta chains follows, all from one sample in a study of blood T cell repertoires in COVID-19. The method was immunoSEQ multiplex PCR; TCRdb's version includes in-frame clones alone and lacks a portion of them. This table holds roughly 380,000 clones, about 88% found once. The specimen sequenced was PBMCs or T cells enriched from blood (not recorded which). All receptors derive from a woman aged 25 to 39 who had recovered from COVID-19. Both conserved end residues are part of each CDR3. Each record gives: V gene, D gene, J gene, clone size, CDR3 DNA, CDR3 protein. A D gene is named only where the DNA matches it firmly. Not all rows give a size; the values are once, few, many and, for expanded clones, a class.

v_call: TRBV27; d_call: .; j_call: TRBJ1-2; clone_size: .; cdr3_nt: TGTGCCAGCAGTTTTGGAGCTAACTATGGCTACACCTTC; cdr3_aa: CASSFGANYGYTF
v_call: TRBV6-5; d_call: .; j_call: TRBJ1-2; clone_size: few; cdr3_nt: TGTGCCAGCAGTTACTATCGGCGTCCAGGCGATGGCTACACCTTC; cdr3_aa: CASSYYRRPGDGYTF
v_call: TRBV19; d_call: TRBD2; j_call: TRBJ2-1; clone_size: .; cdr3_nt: TGTGCCAGTAGTATTAAAGCGGGGGGCTACAATGAGCAGTTCTTC; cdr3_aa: CASSIKAGGYNEQFF
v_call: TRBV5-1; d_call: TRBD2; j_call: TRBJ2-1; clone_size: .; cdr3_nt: TGCGCCAGCTTCGGCGAAGCGGGAGGAAACCGCTCCTACAATGAGCAGTTCTTC; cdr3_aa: CASFGEAGGNRSYNEQFF
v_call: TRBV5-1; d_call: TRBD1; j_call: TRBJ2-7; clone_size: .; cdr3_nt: TGCGCCAGCAGCATACGGACAGGGGGCTTCTACGAGCAGTACTTC; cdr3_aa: CASSIRTGGFYEQYF
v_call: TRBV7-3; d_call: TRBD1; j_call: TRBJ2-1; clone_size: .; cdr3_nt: TGTGCCAGCAGCTTGGGACAGGGGATAAATGAGCAGTTCTTC; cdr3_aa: CASSLGQGINEQFF
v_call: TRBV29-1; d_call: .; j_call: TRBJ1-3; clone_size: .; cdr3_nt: TGCAGCGTTGAAGATCTTGAGTTCTCCTCTGGAAACACCATATATTTT; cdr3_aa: CSVEDLEFSSGNTIYF
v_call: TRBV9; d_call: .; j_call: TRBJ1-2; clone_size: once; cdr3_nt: TGTGCCAGCAGCGTAGCGGGGAAACTGGGCTATGGCTACACCTTC; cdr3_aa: CASSVAGKLGYGYTF
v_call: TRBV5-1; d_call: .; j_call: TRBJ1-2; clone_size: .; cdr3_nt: TGCGCCAGCAGCCCGGACATATCTAACTATGGCTACACCTTC; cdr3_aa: CASSPDISNYGYTF
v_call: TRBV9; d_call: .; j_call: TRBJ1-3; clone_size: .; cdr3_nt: TGTGCCAGCAGCGTAGAGTCACGATCTGAACACCTCTCTGGAAACACCATATATTTT; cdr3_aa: CASSVESRSEHLSGNTIYF
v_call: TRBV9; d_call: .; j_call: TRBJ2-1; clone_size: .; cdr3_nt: TGTGCCAGCAGCGTAGCGGAAGCCGGAGACTACAATGAGCAGTTCTTC; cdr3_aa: CASSVAEAGDYNEQFF
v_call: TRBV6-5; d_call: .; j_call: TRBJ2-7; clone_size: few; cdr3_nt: TGTGCCAGCAAACAGGGTCTCGGCTACGAGCAGTACTTC; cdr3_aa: CASKQGLGYEQYF
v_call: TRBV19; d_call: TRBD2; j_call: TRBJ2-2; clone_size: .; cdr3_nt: TGTGCCAGTAGGGTCCCTCGTACAAGAGCGGGAGTCATCGGGGAGCTGTTTTTT; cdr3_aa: CASRVPRTRAGVIGELFF
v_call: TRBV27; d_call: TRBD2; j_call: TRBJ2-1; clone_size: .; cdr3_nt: TGTGCCAGCCGGACTAGCGGGAGTCGTGAGCAGTTCTTC; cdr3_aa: CASRTSGSREQFF
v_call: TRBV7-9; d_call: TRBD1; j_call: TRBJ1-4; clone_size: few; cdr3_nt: TGTGCCAGCAGCTTAGGGACAGGGGTTGAAAAACTGTTTTTT; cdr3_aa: CASSLGTGVEKLFF
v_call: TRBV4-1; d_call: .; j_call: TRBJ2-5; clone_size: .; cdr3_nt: TGCGCCAGCAGCCAAGACGGAGCAGGGCGCGAGACCCAGTACTTC; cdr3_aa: CASSQDGAGRETQYF
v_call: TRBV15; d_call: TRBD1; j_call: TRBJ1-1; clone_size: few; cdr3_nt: TGTGCCACCAGCAGCGCCCTGACAGGGCTCACTGAAGCTTTCTTT; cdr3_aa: CATSSALTGLTEAFF
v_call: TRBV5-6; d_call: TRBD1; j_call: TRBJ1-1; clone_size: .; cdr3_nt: TGTGCCAGCAGCCCCGGTTGGACAGGGGTGGAGAGCACTGAAGCTTTCTTT; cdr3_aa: CASSPGWTGVESTEAFF
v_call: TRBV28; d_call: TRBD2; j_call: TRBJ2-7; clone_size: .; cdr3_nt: TGTGCCAGCAGCATGGGACTAGCGGGACTTTACGAGCAGTACTTC; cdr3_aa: CASSMGLAGLYEQYF
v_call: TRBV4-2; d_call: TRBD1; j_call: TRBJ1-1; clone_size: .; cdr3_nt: TGTGCCAGCAGCGGACAGGCGAACACTGAAGCTTTCTTT; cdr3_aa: CASSGQANTEAFF
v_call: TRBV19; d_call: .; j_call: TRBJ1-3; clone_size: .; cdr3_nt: TGTGCCAGTAGCAGAAACTCTGGAAACACCATATATTTT; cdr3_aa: CASSRNSGNTIYF
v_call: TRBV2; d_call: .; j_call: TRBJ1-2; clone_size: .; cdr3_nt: TGTGCCAGCAGTGAGTCAGTGGGGCTAGGCTACACCTTC; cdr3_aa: CASSESVGLGYTF
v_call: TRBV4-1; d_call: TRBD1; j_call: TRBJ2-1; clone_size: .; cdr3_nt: TGCGCCAGCAGCCAAGACCCCGGGACAGGTGAGCAGTTCTTC; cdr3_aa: CASSQDPGTGEQFF